What follows describes a single T cell receptor (beta chain). Its antigen is unknown. This sample stems from a study of regulatory T cells in long-lasting Graves disease. Study findings and constraints: Those with persistent Graves' had less TCR diversity than newly diagnosed patients. Between persistent patients, 2,500 to 3,500 public clonotypes were shared, exceeding the roughly 920 shared between new patients.

Sample time point: persistent/refractory GD, antithyroid drugs over 5 years with positive TRAb. PBMCs were the source of the RNA used for TCR sequencing. The TCR beta library used iRepertoire HTBI primers with Arm-PCR amplification of CDR3. How the authors handled the data: Identified across the samples were over 50 TRBV segments and about 15 TRBJ segments. TCRdb reanalysed the multiplex PCR reads using MiXCR and keeps one entry per CDR3 protein. TCRdb, rather than the study authors, made the V and J calls. The sample includes about 400,000 distinct CDR3 sequences, 20% of them seen just once. In germline, CDR1 is DFQATT, CDR2 SNEGSKA (reference sequence). The V and J ends lost 6 bases and 6 bases respectively, with 11 bases between them. The CDR3 loop spans 11 amino acids.

The rearrangement joins TRBV20-1 to TRBJ1-2; D not resolved. Sample: peripheral blood mononuclear cells (PBMCs), taken when the disease was refractory, from a patient treated with antithyroid drugs. The source is a female donor with Graves disease. CDR3 in amino acids: CSAKGGDGYTF. The CDR3, as DNA: TGCAGTGCCAAAGGTGGCGATGGCTACACCTTC.